The entry below gives a single T cell receptor (beta chain) sequence along with its context. This sample is part of a study of blood T cell repertoires in COVID-19. As for the study in general: Donors in the United States, Italy and Spain gave samples during acute or convalescent COVID-19. T cells, B-cell-depleted T cells, or PBMCs provided the cDNA or gDNA that served as material.

Assay used: immunoSEQ multiplex PCR; TCRdb lists only in-frame clones, some missing. Of 25,000 to 35,000 clones in the sample, 90% were seen once. The CDR3 is 13 amino acids. Germline lookup yields CDR1 LNHDA and CDR2 SQIVND (reference sequence). The V and J ends lost 5 bases and 1 base respectively, with 8 bases between them. The sequenced sample was peripheral blood. The genes are TRBV19 and TRBJ1-1, with D uncertain. The TCR sequence derives from a man in his 60s with active COVID-19. The CDR3 DNA reads as TGTGCCAGTAGTGACACAAAGAACACTGAAGCTTTCTTT. Protein product: CASSDTKNTEAFF.